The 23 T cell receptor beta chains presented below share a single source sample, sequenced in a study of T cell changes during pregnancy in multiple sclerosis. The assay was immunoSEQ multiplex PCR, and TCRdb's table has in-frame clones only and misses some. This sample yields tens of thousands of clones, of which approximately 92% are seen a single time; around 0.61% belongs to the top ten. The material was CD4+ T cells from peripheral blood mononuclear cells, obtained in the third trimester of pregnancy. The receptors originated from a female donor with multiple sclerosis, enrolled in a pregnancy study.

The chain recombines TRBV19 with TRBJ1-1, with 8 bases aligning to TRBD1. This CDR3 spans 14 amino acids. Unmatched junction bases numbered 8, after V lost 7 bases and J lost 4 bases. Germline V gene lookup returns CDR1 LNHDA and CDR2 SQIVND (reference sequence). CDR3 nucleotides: TGTGCCAGTACCGGTGGACAGGGCGCCACTGAAGCTTTCTTT. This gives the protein CASTGGQGATEAFF.

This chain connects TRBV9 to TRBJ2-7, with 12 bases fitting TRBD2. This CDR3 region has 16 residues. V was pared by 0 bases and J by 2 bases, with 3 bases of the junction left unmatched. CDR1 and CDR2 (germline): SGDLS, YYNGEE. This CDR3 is CASSVAGTSGPYEQYF. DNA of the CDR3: TGTGCCAGCAGCGTAGCCGGGACTAGCGGGCCCTACGAGCAGTACTTC.

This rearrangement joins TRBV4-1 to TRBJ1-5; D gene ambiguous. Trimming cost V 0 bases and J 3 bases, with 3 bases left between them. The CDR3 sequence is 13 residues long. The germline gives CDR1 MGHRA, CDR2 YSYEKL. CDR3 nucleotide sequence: TGCGCCAGCAGCCAAGATAACAATCAGCCCCAGCATTTT. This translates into CASSQDNNQPQHF.

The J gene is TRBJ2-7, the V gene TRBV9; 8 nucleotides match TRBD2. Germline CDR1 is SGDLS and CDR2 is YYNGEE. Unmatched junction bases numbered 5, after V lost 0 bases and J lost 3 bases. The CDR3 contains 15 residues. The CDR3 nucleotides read TGTGCCAGCAGCGTAGGGTCGGGGGGGGACTACGAGCAGTACTTC. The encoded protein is CASSVGSGGDYEQYF.

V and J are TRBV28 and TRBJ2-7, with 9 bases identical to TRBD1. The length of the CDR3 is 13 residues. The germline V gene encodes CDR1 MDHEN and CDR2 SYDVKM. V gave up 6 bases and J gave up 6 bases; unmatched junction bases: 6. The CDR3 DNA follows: TGTGCCAGCAGGAGACAGGGGGTCCGCGAGCAGTACTTC. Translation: CASRRQGVREQYF.

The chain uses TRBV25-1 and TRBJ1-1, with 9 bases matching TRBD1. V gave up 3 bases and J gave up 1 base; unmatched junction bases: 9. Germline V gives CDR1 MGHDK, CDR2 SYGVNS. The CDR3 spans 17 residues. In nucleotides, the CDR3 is TGTGCCAGCAGTGATCCTAGGGGGGACAGGGCGAACACTGAAGCTTTCTTT. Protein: CASSDPRGDRANTEAFF.

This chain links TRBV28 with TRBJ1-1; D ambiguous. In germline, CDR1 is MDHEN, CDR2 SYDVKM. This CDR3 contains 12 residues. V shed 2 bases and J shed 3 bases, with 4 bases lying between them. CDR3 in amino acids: CASSLLDTEAFF. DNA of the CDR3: TGTGCCAGCAGTTTACTCGACACTGAAGCTTTCTTT.

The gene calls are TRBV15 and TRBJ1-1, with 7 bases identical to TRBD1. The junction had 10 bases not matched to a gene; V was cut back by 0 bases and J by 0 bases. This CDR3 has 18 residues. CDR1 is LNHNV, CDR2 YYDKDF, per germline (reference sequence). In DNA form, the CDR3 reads TGTGCCACCAGCAGAGATTTGTCGACAGGGAATATGAACACTGAAGCTTTCTTT. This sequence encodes CATSRDLSTGNMNTEAFF.

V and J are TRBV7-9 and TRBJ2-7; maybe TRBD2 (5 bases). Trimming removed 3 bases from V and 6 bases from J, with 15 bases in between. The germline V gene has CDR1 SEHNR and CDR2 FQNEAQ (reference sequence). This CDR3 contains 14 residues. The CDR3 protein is CASSLGSPFSEQYF. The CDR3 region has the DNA TGTGCCAGCAGCTTGGGGAGCCCCTTTAGCGAGCAGTACTTC.

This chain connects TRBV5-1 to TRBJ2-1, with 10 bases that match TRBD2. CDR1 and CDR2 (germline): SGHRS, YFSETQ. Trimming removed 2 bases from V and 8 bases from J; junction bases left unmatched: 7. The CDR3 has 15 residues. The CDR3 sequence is CASSFQREGLDEQFF. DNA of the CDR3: TGCGCCAGCAGCTTCCAGCGGGAGGGCCTGGATGAGCAGTTCTTC.

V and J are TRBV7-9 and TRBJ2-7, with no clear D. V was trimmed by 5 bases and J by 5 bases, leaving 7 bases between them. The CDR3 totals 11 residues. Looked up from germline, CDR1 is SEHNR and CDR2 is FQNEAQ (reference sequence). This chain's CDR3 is CASSTDHEQYF. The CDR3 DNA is TGTGCCAGCAGCACAGACCACGAGCAGTACTTC.

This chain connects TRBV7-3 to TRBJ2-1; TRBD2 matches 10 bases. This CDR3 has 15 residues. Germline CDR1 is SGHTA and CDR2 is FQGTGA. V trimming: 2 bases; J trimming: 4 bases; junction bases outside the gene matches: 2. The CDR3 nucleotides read TGTGCCAGCAGCTTACGAGCGGGAGGGTACAATGAGCAGTTCTTC. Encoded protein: CASSLRAGGYNEQFF.

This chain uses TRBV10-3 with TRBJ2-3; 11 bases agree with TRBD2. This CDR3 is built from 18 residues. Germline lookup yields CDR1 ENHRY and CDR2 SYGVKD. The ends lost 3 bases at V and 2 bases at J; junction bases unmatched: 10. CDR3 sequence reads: CAISDTPRLAGPTDTQYF. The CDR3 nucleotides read TGTGCCATCAGTGATACCCCGCGACTAGCGGGGCCCACAGATACGCAGTATTTT.

The CDR3 nucleotides are TGTGCCAGCAGCTTAGCCCCCCGCCAGGGCGATGGTCAGCCCCAGCATTTT. Translation gives CASSLAPRQGDGQPQHF. This sequence joins TRBV7-8 and TRBJ1-5, with D perhaps TRBD1 (5 bases). Germline V gene data show CDR1 as SGHVS and CDR2 as FQNEAQ. V lost 0 bases to trimming and J lost 6 bases, with 18 bases between them. The CDR3 has 17 residues.

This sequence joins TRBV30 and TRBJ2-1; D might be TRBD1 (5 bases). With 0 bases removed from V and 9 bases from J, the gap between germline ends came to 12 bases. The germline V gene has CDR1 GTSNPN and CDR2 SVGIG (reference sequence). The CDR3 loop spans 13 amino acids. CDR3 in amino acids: CAWSVRQGIEQFF. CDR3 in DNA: TGTGCCTGGAGTGTACGCCAGGGAATTGAGCAGTTCTTC.

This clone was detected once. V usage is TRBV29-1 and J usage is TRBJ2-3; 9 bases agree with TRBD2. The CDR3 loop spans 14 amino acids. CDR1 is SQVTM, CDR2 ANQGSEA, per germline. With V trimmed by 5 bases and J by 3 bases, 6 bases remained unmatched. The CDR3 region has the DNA TGCAGCGTTTCCGGGACTAGCTCTACAGATACGCAGTATTTT. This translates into CSVSGTSSTDTQYF.

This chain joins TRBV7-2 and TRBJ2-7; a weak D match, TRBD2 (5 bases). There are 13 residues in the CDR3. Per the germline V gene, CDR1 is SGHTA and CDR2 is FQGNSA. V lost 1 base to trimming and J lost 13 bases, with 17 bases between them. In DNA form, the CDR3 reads TGTGCCAGCAGCTTAGGTACTGAGGGTTTACAATACTTC. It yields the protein CASSLGTEGLQYF.

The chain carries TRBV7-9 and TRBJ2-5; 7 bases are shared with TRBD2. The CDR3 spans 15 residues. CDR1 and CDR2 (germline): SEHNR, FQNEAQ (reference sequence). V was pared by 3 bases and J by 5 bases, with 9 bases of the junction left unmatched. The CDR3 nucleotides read TGTGCCAGCAGCTTCGGAGGGAGGGTTTTTGAGACCCAGTACTTC. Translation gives CASSFGGRVFETQYF. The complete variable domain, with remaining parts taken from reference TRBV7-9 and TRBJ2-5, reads DTGVSQNPRHKITKRGQNVTFRCDPISEHNRLYWYRQTLGQGPEFLTYFQNEAQLEKSRLLSDRFSAERPKGSFSTLEIQRTEQGDSAMYLCASSFGGRVFETQYFGPGTRLLVL.

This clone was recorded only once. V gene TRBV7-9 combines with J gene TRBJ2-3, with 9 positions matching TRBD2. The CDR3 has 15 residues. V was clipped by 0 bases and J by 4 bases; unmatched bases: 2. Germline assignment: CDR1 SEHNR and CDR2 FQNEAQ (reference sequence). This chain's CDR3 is CASSLASGSADTQYF. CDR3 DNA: TGTGCCAGCAGCTTAGCTAGCGGGAGCGCAGATACGCAGTATTTT.

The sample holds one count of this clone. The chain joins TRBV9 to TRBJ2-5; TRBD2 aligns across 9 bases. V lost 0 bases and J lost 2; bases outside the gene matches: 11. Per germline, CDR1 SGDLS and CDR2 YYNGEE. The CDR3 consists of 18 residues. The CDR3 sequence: CASSVGGIAGVGQETQYF. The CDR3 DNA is TGTGCCAGCAGCGTAGGCGGGATAGCGGGAGTCGGTCAAGAGACCCAGTACTTC.

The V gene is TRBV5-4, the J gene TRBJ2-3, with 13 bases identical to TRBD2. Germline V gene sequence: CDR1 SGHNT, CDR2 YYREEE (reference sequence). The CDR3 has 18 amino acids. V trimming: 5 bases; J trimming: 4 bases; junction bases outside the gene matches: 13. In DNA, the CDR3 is TGTGCCAGCAGAACGGGACTAGCGGGATCCCACAGCCCAGATACGCAGTATTTT. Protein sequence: CASRTGLAGSHSPDTQYF.

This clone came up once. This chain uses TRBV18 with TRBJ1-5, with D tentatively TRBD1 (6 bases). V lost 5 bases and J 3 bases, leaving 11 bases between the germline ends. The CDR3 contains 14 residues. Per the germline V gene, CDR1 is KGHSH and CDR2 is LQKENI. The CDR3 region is CASSADSFNQPQHF. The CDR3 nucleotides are TGTGCCAGCTCAGCGGACAGTTTCAATCAGCCCCAGCATTTT.

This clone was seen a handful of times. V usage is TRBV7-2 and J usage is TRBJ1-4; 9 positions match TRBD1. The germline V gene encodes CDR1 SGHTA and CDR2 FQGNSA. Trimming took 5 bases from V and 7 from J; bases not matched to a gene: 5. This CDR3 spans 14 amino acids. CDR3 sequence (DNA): TGTGCCAGCAGCCGGGACAGGGCCGGTGAAAAACTGTTTTTT. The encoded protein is CASSRDRAGEKLFF.